The 15 T cell receptor beta chains listed next were all sequenced from one sample in a study of T cells after yellow fever vaccination (dated by TCRdb to the late 2010s). The intended sense of this specimen's treatment or condition label: live attenuated yellow fever vaccine strain. The library was built by means of 5' RACE. The sequencing machine was an Illumina HiSeq 2500. In TCRdb, the public reads were trimmed at Q25 with fastp and aligned with MiXCR, with productive beta chains retained. Each entry is one CDR3 protein sequence, shown with its most common DNA and genes. The sample table records more than 350,000 distinct CDR3 sequences; 11% of these occur just once. The ten largest clonotypes hold about 17% of the sample. The material was PBMCs, obtained on the day of the first yellow fever vaccination. All receptors derive from a man between 18 and 35 years old who received the YFV17D yellow fever vaccine.

This clonotype was seen a handful of times. V gene TRBV6-2 or TRBV6-3 combines with J gene TRBJ2-7, with D hard to call. The CDR3 length is 13 residues. Trimming left V 2 bases short and J 3 bases short, with 8 bases between. Germline loops: CDR1 MNHEY, CDR2 SVGEGT. CDR3 in amino acids: CASSYRAVYEQYV. Written as DNA, the CDR3 is TGTGCCAGCAGTTACAGGGCTGTCTACGAGCAGTACGTC.

This clonotype came up a few times. The chain couples TRBV7-3 to TRBJ2-7; possible D gene TRBD2, 5 bases. This CDR3 has 12 amino acids. Trimming pared 5 bases from V and 2 bases from J, leaving 7 bases between. Germline CDR1 and CDR2: SGHTA and FQGTGA. CDR3 sequence: CASSNGAYEQYF. The CDR3 DNA sequence: TGTGCCAGCAGCAACGGGGCCTACGAGCAGTACTTC.

This clonotype came up a few times. The chain joins TRBV6-2 or TRBV6-3 to TRBJ2-2; 7 nucleotides align to TRBD1. This CDR3 has 15 residues. Germline V gene data show CDR1 as MNHEY and CDR2 as SVGEGT. Germline trimming cut 10 bases from V and 6 bases from J; bases unmatched to any gene: 14. CDR3 protein: CATKTMTGRAGELFF. The CDR3 region has the DNA TGTGCCACGAAGACGATGACAGGGAGAGCCGGGGAGCTGTTTTTT.

This clonotype was seen a handful of times. The V and J genes are TRBV20-1 and TRBJ1-4; D not certain. There are 12 residues in the CDR3. V shed 5 bases and J shed 5 bases, with 9 bases lying between them. The germline V gene has CDR1 DFQATT and CDR2 SNEGSKA (reference sequence). The chain's CDR3 is CSAPGPNEKLFF. The CDR3 region has the DNA TGCAGTGCTCCGGGCCCCAATGAAAAACTGTTTTTT.

CDR3 sequence reads: CATSRDLGQQETQYF. CDR3 sequence (DNA): TGTGCCACCAGCAGAGATCTAGGACAGCAAGAGACCCAGTACTTC. The chain has TRBV15 and TRBJ2-5, with D perhaps matching TRBD1 (6 bases). This CDR3 contains 15 residues. V lost 0 bases, J lost 2 bases, and 10 bases lay in between. In germline, CDR1 is LNHNV, CDR2 YYDKDF (reference sequence).

The CDR3 region is CASSSGNSFDEQYV. The CDR3 region has the DNA TGCGCCAGCAGCTCGGGGAACAGCTTCGACGAGCAGTACGTC. The chain uses TRBV5-1 and TRBJ2-7, with D tentatively TRBD2 (5 bases). The CDR3 has 14 amino acids. From germline, CDR1 is SGHRS and CDR2 YFSETQ. The V and J ends lost 3 bases and 5 bases respectively, with 15 bases between them.

This clonotype was counted only a few times. This chain connects TRBV7-2 to TRBJ1-5; 7 bases are shared with TRBD1. J gave up 6 bases and V 1 base, and 6 bases lay outside the gene matches. The CDR3 is made up of 15 amino acids. Germline V CDR1 and CDR2: SGHTA, FQGNSA. CDR3 protein: CASSLVAGTAQPQHF. The CDR3 DNA is TGTGCCAGCAGCTTAGTAGCCGGGACAGCTCAGCCCCAGCATTTT. Supplemented by reference TRBV7-2 and TRBJ1-5, the full variable domain reads GAGVSQSPSNKVTEKGKDVELRCDPISGHTALYWYRQSLGQGLEFLIYFQGNSAPDKSGLPSDRFSAERTGGSVSTLTIQRTQQEDSAVYLCASSLVAGTAQPQHFGDGTRLSIL.

There are many counts of this clonotype. This chain connects TRBV6-5 to TRBJ2-1; the D call may be TRBD1 or TRBD2 (6 bases each). The V gene lost 3 bases and the J gene lost 6 bases, with 12 bases spanning the gap. This CDR3 has 14 amino acids. Germline-derived CDR1 and CDR2 are MNHEY and SVGAGI. DNA of the CDR3: TGTGCCAGCAGTTATGAGGGGGGCCGCAATGAGCAGTTCTTC. It is translated as CASSYEGGRNEQFF.

V gene TRBV6-1 combines with J gene TRBJ1-2; no reliable D call. CDR1 is MNHNS and CDR2 is SASEGT in the germline V gene. V dropped 10 bases and J dropped 1 base, with 19 bases sitting between them. The CDR3 runs to 15 residues. CDR3 residues: CATRYAPDFNYGYTF. The DNA for the CDR3 is TGTGCCACCCGGTACGCCCCTGACTTTAACTATGGCTACACCTTC.

This chain joins TRBV29-1 and TRBJ2-6; the D is unclear. The CDR3 sequence is 13 residues long. Per germline, CDR1 SQVTM and CDR2 ANQGSEA. The germline V and J ends were trimmed by 6 bases and 0 bases, with 6 bases remaining between them. The CDR3 here is CSVSSSGANVLTF. The CDR3 DNA reads as TGCAGCGTGAGTAGCTCTGGGGCCAACGTCCTGACTTTC.

This clonotype was detected only a few times. V usage is TRBV7-2 and J usage is TRBJ2-1; TRBD1 is a possible D gene (5 bases). Looked up from germline, CDR1 is SGHTA and CDR2 is FQGNSA. Trimming removed 3 bases from V and 5 bases from J, with 14 bases in between. This CDR3 has 15 residues. The CDR3 loop reads CASSLGRLMNNEQFF. For the CDR3, the DNA is TGTGCCAGCAGCTTGGGGCGGCTCATGAACAATGAGCAGTTCTTC. Full variable domain (missing parts from reference TRBV7-2 and TRBJ2-1): GAGVSQSPSNKVTEKGKDVELRCDPISGHTALYWYRQSLGQGLEFLIYFQGNSAPDKSGLPSDRFSAERTGGSVSTLTIQRTQQEDSAVYLCASSLGRLMNNEQFFGPGTRLTVL.

In its sample, this clonotype was seen a few times. The J gene is TRBJ2-4, the V gene TRBV7-9; no reliable D call. Looked up from germline, CDR1 is SEHNR and CDR2 is FQNEAQ (reference sequence). V lost 5 bases and J lost 0, with 14 bases in between. The CDR3 consists of 16 residues. In nucleotides, the CDR3 is TGTGCCAGCAGCGTAACAGAATTACTAGCCAAAAACATTCAGTACTTC. Protein product: CASSVTELLAKNIQYF.

This clonotype turned up a few times. The gene calls are TRBV14 and TRBJ2-2; weak D call: TRBD1 (5 bases). CDR3 length equals 17 residues. The V end was cut by 0 bases, the J end by 6 bases, with 17 bases between. Germline CDR1 is SGHDN and CDR2 is FVKESK. CDR3 nucleotides: TGTGCCAGCAGCCAAGATCTTGAAGGGGCTAAGGCCGGGGAGCTGTTTTTT. Residues: CASSQDLEGAKAGELFF. The full variable domain, with the rest looked up from reference TRBV14 and TRBJ2-2, is EAGVTQFPSHSVIEKGQTVTLRCDPISGHDNLYWYRRVMGKEIKFLLHFVKESKQDESGMPNNRFLAERTGGTYSTLKVQPAELEDSGVYFCASSQDLEGAKAGELFFGEGSRLTVL.

This clonotype was picked up one time. The chain is built from TRBV7-2 and TRBJ1-2; D not resolved. The CDR3 is 15 residues long. Germline V lookup: CDR1 SGHTA, CDR2 FQGNSA. V lost 3 bases to trimming and J lost 4 bases, with 15 bases between them. The CDR3 is CASSFRGRSGYGYTF. CDR3 nucleotides: TGTGCCAGCAGCTTTAGAGGGCGGAGTGGCTATGGCTACACCTTC.

The chain uses TRBV7-3 and TRBJ2-3, with 7 bases aligning to TRBD1. The V gene end was trimmed by 5 bases and the J gene end by 4 bases; junction bases not matched to a gene: 15. This CDR3 has 17 residues. CDR1 and CDR2 (germline): SGHTA, FQGTGA. The CDR3 here is CASSPQRGQGDADTQYF. DNA of the CDR3: TGTGCCAGCAGCCCCCAGCGTGGCCAGGGGGATGCAGATACGCAGTATTTT.